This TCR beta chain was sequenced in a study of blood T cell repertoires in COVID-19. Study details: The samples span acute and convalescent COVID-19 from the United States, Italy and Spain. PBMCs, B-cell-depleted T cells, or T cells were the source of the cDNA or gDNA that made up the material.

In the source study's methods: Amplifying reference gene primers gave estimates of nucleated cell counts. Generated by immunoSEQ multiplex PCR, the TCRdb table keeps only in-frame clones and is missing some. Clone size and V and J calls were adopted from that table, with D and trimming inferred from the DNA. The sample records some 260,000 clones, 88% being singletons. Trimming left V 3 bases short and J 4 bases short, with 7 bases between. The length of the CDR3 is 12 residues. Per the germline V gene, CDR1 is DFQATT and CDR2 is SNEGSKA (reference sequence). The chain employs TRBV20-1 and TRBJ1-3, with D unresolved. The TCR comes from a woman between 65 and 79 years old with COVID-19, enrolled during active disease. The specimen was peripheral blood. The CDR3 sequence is CSASALGNTIYF. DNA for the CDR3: TGCAGTGCTAGTGCCTTGGGAAACACCATATATTTT.